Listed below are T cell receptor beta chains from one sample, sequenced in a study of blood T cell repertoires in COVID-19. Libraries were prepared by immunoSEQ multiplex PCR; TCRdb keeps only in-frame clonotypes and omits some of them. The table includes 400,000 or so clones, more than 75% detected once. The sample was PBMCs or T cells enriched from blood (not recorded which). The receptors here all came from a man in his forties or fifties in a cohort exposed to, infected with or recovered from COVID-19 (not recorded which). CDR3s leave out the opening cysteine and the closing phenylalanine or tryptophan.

cdr3_aa: ASSLDTPNTQY
j_call: TRBJ2-3
v_call: TRBV11-2

cdr3_aa: ASSIPGGSLH
j_call: TRBJ1-6
v_call: TRBV19

cdr3_aa: ASRRQGAGDEQF
j_call: TRBJ2-1
v_call: TRBV19

cdr3_aa: ASSAPSGRTTDTQY
j_call: TRBJ2-3
v_call: TRBV28

cdr3_aa: ASSVDNSMNTEAF
j_call: TRBJ1-1
v_call: TRBV9

cdr3_aa: ASSFSNNEQF
j_call: TRBJ2-1
v_call: TRBV5-1

cdr3_aa: ASSPPGTGAIQY
j_call: TRBJ2-4
v_call: TRBV7-9

cdr3_aa: ATSPRLADRETQY
j_call: TRBJ2-5
v_call: TRBV19

cdr3_aa: ASSSTGGNGYT
j_call: TRBJ1-2
v_call: TRBV6-5

cdr3_aa: SASLAGAYEQY
j_call: TRBJ2-7
v_call: TRBV20-1

cdr3_aa: ASSSGRRNEQF
j_call: TRBJ2-1
v_call: TRBV28

cdr3_aa: AWSVSGGENYGYT
j_call: TRBJ1-2
v_call: TRBV30

cdr3_aa: ASSRSSFSYEQY
j_call: TRBJ2-7
v_call: TRBV19

cdr3_aa: ASSESRYTEAF
j_call: TRBJ1-1
v_call: TRBV10-1

cdr3_aa: ASSPTSRYEQY
j_call: TRBJ2-7
v_call: TRBV11-2

cdr3_aa: ASSSAPSYEQY
j_call: TRBJ2-7
v_call: TRBV3-1/TRBV3-2

cdr3_aa: ASSGGFTGELF
j_call: TRBJ2-2
v_call: TRBV9

cdr3_aa: ASSLKAGYTEAF
j_call: TRBJ1-1
v_call: TRBV4-1

cdr3_aa: ASTKGVNTEAF
j_call: TRBJ1-1
v_call: TRBV19

cdr3_aa: ASSPGQGRNEQF
j_call: TRBJ2-1
v_call: TRBV5-4

cdr3_aa: ASSLFGGANTEAF
j_call: TRBJ1-1
v_call: TRBV28

cdr3_aa: ASSLRTGELF
j_call: TRBJ2-2
v_call: TRBV7-8

cdr3_aa: ASSPLRGRDTGELF
j_call: TRBJ2-2
v_call: TRBV11-2

cdr3_aa: ASSGGMNEKLF
j_call: TRBJ1-4
v_call: TRBV2

cdr3_aa: ASSSSGGQPQH
j_call: TRBJ1-5
v_call: TRBV6-5

cdr3_aa: ASSSGTGLTGELF
j_call: TRBJ2-2
v_call: TRBV19

cdr3_aa: AIAESGEKLF
j_call: TRBJ1-4
v_call: TRBV10-3

cdr3_aa: ASSESGDYNEQF
j_call: TRBJ2-1
v_call: TRBV10-2

cdr3_aa: ASRQSGQGAHTEAF
j_call: TRBJ1-1
v_call: TRBV11-2

cdr3_aa: ASSEIAPGQATYEQY
j_call: TRBJ2-7
v_call: TRBV10-1

cdr3_aa: ASSPRDNLGYT
j_call: TRBJ1-2
v_call: TRBV12-3/TRBV12-4

cdr3_aa: ASSFGITGINEKLF
j_call: TRBJ1-4
v_call: TRBV5-1

cdr3_aa: ASSFSLRGDEQF
j_call: TRBJ2-1
v_call: TRBV5-1

cdr3_aa: ASSLGQDANEKLF
j_call: TRBJ1-4
v_call: TRBV7-9

cdr3_aa: ATRSGTELIPNEKLF
j_call: TRBJ1-4
v_call: TRBV15

cdr3_aa: ASSLVGTGVYEQY
j_call: TRBJ2-7
v_call: TRBV27

cdr3_aa: ASSGQGYGKNIQY
j_call: TRBJ2-4
v_call: TRBV28

cdr3_aa: AISPGTGVTYEQY
j_call: TRBJ2-7
v_call: TRBV10-3

cdr3_aa: ASSQDPYEQY
j_call: TRBJ2-7
v_call: TRBV3-1/TRBV3-2

cdr3_aa: ASSIDGGTGNYEQY
j_call: TRBJ2-7
v_call: TRBV19

cdr3_aa: ATSRGGAFNEQF
j_call: TRBJ2-1
v_call: TRBV15

cdr3_aa: ASSRGGSNQPQH
j_call: TRBJ1-5
v_call: TRBV28

cdr3_aa: ASSSRGTDEKLF
j_call: TRBJ1-4
v_call: TRBV28

cdr3_aa: ASSQPGQPYGYT
j_call: TRBJ1-2
v_call: TRBV27